This TCR beta chain comes out of a study of shared clonotypes between healthy human individuals. Points from the study as a whole: How much donors shared clonotypes was expected to be affected by sequencing depth.

With respect to this clone: Its antigen is as yet unknown.

Using immunoSEQ multiplex PCR, the repertoire was profiled, and TCRdb retains in-frame clones only, with some absent. This sample carries about 560,000 clones, roughly 79% of them seen once, and the ten largest clones take around 12%. Looked up from germline, CDR1 is MDHEN and CDR2 is SYDVKM. The CDR3 sequence is 11 residues long. Trimming shortened V by 5 bases and J by 9 bases, and 11 bases separated the two germline ends. The origin of this receptor is a woman aged 40 to 50 in good health. Some clones in this sample may be carry-over from other donors' samples. Material for sequencing was PBMCs. The chain is built from TRBV28 and TRBJ2-7; D unresolved. The CDR3, as DNA: TGTGCCAGCAGTCCGACAAGAGTGCAGTACTTC. Translation: CASSPTRVQYF.